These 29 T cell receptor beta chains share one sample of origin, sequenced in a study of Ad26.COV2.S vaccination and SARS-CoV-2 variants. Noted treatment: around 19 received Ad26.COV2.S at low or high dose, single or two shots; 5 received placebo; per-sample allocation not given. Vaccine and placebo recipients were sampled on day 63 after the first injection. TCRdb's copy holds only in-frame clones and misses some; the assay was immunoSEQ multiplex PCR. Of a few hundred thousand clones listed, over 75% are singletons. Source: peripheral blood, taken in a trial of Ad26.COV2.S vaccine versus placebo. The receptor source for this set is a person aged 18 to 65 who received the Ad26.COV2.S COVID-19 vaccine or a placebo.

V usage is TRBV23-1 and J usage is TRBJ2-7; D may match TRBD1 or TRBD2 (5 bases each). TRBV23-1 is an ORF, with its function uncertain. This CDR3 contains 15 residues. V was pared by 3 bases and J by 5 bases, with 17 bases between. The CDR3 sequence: CASSHCRGREHEQYF. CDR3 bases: TGCGCCAGCAGTCATTGTAGGGGCAGGGAGCACGAGCAGTACTTC.

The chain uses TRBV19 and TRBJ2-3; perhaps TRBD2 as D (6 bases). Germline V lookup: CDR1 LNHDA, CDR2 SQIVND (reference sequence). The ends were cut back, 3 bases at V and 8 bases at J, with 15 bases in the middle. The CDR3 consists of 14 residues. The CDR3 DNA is TGTGCCAGTAGTATCGGGGACTCCCGTACTACGCAGTATTTT. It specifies CASSIGDSRTTQYF.

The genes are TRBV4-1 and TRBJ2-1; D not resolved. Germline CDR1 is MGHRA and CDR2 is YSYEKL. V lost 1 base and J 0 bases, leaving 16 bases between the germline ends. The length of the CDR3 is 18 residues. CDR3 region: CASSQGGVGSSSYNEQFF. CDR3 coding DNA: TGCGCCAGCAGCCAAGGTGGGGTCGGGTCGAGCTCCTACAATGAGCAGTTCTTC.

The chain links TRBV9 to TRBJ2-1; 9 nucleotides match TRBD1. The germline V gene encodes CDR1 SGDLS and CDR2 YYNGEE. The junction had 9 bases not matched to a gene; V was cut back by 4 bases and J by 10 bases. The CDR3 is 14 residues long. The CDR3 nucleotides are TGTGCCAGCAGCCCAACACAGGGGGCCCGGGAGCAGTTCTTC. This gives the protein CASSPTQGAREQFF.

The CDR3 region is CASQATGGLLNEQFF. CDR3 DNA: TGTGCCAGCCAAGCTACGGGGGGGCTCCTTAATGAGCAGTTCTTC. The chain recombines TRBV9 with TRBJ2-1, with 8 bases lining up with TRBD2. The trim removed 7 bases at V and 7 bases at J, leaving 13 bases unmatched. Germline CDR1 and CDR2: SGDLS and YYNGEE. The length of the CDR3 is 15 residues.

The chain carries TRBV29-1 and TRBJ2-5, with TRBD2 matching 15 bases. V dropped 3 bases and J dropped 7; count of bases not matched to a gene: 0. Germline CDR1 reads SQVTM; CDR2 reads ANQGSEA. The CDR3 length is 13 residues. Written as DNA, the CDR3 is TGCAGCGTTGAGGGACTAGCGGGGGGGACCCAGTACTTC. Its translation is CSVEGLAGGTQYF. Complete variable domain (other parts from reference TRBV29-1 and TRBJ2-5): SAVISQKPSRDICQRGTSLTIQCQVDSQVTMMFWYRQQPGQSLTLIATANQGSEATYESGFVIDKFPISRPNLTFSTLTVSNMSPEDSSIYLCSVEGLAGGTQYFGPGTRLLVL.

CDR3 protein: CASSSKSGVLTNGYTF. The CDR3 DNA reads TGTGCCAGCAGCTCAAAATCGGGAGTTCTTACAAATGGCTACACCTTC. This chain connects TRBV7-8 to TRBJ1-2, with D unresolved. This CDR3 has 16 residues. The V end was cut by 4 bases, the J end by 6 bases, with 21 bases between. CDR1 and CDR2 from the germline V gene are SGHVS and FQNEAQ.

For the CDR3, the DNA is TGCGCCAGCAGTTTTCGGACAGGGACCGGGGAGCTGTTTTTT. This sequence encodes CASSFRTGTGELFF. The chain carries TRBV5-1 and TRBJ2-2; TRBD1 matches 8 bases. CDR1 is SGHRS, CDR2 YFSETQ, per germline. V was clipped by 5 bases and J by 5 bases; unmatched bases: 5. CDR3 length: 14 residues.

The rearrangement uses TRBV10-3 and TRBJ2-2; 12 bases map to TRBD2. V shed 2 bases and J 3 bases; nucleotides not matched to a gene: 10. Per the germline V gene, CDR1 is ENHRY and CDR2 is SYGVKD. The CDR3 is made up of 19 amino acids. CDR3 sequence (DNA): TGTGCCATCAGTGAGCGGGCGCTAGCGGGGGGGGCGGACACCGGGGAGCTGTTTTTT. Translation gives CAISERALAGGADTGELFF.

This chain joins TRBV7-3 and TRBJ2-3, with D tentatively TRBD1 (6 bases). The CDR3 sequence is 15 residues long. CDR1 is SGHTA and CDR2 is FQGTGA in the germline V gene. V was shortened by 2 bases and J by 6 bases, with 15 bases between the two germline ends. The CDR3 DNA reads TGTGCCAGCAGCTTAGGGGGCAGGGGTTCGGATACGCAGTATTTT. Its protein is CASSLGGRGSDTQYF.

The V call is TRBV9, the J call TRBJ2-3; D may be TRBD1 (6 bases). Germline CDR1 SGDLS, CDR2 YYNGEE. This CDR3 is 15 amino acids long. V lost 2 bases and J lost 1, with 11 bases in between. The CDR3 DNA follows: TGTGCCAGCAGCGTGGGGGCCAGGGGCACAGATACGCAGTATTTT. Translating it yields CASSVGARGTDTQYF.

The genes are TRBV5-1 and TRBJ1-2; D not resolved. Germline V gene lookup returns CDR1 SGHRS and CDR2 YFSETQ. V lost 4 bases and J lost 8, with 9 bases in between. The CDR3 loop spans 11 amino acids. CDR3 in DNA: TGCGCCAGCAGCCTGGGCGCAGGCTACACCTTC. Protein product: CASSLGAGYTF.

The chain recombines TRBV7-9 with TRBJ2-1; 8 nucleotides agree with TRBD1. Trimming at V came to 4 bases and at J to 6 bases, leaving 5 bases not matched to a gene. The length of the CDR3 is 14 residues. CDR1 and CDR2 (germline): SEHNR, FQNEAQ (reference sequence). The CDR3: CASSSGQGGNEQFF. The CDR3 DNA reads TGTGCCAGCAGCTCCGGACAGGGAGGCAATGAGCAGTTCTTC.

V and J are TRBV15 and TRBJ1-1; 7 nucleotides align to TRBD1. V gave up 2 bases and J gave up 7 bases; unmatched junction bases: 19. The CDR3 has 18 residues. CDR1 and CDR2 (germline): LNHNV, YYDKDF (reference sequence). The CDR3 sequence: CATSRKARMTGRNVEAFF. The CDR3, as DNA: TGTGCCACCAGCAGAAAAGCTCGGATGACAGGGAGGAATGTTGAAGCTTTCTTT.

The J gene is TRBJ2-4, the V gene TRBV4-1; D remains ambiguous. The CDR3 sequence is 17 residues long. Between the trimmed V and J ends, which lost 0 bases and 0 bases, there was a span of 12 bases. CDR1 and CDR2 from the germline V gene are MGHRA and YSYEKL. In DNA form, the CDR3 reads TGCGCCAGCAGCCAAGATTTCCTGGGCCTAGCCAAAAACATTCAGTACTTC. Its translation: CASSQDFLGLAKNIQYF.

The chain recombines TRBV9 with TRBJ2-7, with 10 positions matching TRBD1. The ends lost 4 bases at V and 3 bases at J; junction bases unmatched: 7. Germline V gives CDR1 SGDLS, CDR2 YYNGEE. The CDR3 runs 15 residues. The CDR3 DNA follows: TGTGCCAGCAGCCCCCGAGGGACAGGGGTCTACGAGCAGTACTTC. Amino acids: CASSPRGTGVYEQYF. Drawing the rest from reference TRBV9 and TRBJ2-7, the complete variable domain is DSGVTQTPKHLITATGQRVTLRCSPRSGDLSVYWYQQSLDQGLQFLIQYYNGEERAKGNILERFSAQQFPDLHSELNLSSLELGDSALYFCASSPRGTGVYEQYFGPGTRLTVT.

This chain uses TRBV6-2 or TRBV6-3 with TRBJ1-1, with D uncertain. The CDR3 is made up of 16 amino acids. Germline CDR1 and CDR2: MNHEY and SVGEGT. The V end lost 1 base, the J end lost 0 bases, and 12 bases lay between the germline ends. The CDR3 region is CASSYFFLGMNTEAFF. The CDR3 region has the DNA TGTGCCAGCAGTTACTTCTTTCTGGGGATGAACACTGAAGCTTTCTTT.

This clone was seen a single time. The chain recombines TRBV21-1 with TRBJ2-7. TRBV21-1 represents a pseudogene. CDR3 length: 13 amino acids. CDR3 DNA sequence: TGTGCCAGCAGCACGAGGGGGGTGGACGAGCAGTACTTC. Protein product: CASSTRGVDEQYF.

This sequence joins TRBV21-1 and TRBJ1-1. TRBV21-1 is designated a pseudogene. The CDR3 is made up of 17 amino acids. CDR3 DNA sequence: TGTGCCAGCAGCAAAGCGCTACCCGTGGGCAGGGAGACTGAAGCTTTCTTT. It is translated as CASSKALPVGRETEAFF.

DNA of the CDR3: TGTGCCAGCAGCCCTCATCTCGTCCGACAGGGATACGAGCAGTACTTC. As protein: CASSPHLVRQGYEQYF. The genes are TRBV7-2 and TRBJ2-7; 7 bases line up with TRBD1. Trimming cost V 5 bases and J 4 bases; bases outside gene matches: 14. Germline assignment: CDR1 SGHTA and CDR2 FQGNSA. The CDR3 loop spans 16 amino acids.

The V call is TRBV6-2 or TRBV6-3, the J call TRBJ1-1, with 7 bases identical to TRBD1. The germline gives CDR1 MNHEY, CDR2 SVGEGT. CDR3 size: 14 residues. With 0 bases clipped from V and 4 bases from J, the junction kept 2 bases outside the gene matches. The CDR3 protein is CASSYSNRGTEAFF. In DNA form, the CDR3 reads TGTGCCAGCAGTTACTCAAACAGGGGCACTGAAGCTTTCTTT.

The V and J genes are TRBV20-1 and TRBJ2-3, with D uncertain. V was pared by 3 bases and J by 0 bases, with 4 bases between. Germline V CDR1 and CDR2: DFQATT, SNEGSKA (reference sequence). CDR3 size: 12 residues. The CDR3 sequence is CSASYSTDTQYF. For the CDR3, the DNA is TGCAGTGCTAGTTATAGCACAGATACGCAGTATTTT.

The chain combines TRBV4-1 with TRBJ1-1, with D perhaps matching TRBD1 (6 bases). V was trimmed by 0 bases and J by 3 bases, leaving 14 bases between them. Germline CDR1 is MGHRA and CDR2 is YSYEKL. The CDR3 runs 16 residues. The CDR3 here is CASSQDGSGGHTEAFF. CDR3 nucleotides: TGCGCCAGCAGCCAAGATGGGTCGGGGGGCCACACTGAAGCTTTCTTT.

CDR3 coding DNA: TGCGCCAGCAGCTTGGTGGGGGCCGTCTCAGATACGCAGTATTTT. Translated, it gives CASSLVGAVSDTQYF. The chain combines TRBV5-1 with TRBJ2-3, with D possibly TRBD1 on 6 matching bases. Germline CDR1 and CDR2: SGHRS and YFSETQ. Deletions cut 0 bases from V and 4 bases from J, with 12 bases between. The CDR3 spans 15 residues.

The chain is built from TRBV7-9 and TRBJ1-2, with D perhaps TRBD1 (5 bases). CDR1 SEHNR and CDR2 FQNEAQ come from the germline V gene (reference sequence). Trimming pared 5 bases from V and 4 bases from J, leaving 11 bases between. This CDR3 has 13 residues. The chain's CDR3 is CASSHGTGYGYTF. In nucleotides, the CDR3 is TGTGCCAGCAGCCATGGGACCGGCTATGGCTACACCTTC.

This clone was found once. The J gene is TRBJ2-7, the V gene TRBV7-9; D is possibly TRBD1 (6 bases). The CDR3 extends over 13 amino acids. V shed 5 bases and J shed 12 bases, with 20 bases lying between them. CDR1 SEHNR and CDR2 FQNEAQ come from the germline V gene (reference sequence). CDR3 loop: CASSLQYGDKGYF. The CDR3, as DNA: TGTGCCAGCAGCCTCCAATACGGGGACAAGGGGTACTTC.

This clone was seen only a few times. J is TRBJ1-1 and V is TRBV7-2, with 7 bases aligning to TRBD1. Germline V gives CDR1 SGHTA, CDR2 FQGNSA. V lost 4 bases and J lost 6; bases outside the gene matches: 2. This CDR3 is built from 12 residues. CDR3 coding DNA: TGTGCCAGCAGCTACAGGGGCTCTGAAGCTTTCTTT. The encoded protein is CASSYRGSEAFF.

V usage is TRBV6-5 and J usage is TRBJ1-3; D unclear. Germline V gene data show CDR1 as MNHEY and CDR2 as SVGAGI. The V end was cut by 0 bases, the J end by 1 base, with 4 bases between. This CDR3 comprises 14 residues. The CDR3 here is CASSYSRSGNTIYF. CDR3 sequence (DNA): TGTGCCAGCAGTTACTCCAGGTCTGGAAACACCATATATTTT.

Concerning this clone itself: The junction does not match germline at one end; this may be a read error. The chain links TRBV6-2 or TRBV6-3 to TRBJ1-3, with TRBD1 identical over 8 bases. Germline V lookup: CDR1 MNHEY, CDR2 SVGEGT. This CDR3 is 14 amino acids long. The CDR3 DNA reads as TGTGCCAGCAGTTCCGGGACAGGTCTGTCTTCGAAGCATTTT. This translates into CASSSGTGLSSKHF.